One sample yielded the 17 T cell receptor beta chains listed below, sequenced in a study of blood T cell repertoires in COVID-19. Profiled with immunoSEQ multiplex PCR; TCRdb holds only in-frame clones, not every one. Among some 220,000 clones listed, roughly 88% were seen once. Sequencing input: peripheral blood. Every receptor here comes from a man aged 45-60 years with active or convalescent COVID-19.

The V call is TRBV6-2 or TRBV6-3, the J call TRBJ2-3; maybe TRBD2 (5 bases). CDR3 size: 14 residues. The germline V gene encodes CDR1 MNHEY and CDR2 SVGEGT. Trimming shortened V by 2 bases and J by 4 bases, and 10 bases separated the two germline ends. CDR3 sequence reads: CASSYRDTPDTQYF. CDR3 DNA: TGTGCCAGCAGTTACCGGGATACCCCAGATACGCAGTATTTT.

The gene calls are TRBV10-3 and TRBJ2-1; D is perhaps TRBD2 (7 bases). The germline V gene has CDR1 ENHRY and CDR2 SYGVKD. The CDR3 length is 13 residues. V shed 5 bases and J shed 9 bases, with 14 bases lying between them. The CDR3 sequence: CAISSDRGGEQFF. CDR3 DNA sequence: TGTGCCATCAGTTCAGATAGGGGGGGTGAGCAGTTCTTC.

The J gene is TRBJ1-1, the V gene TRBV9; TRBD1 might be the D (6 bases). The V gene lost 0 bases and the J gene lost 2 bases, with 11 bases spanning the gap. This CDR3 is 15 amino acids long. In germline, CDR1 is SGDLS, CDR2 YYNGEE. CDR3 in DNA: TGTGCCAGCAGCGTAGCGGGGGGGCATAACACTGAAGCTTTCTTT. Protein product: CASSVAGGHNTEAFF.

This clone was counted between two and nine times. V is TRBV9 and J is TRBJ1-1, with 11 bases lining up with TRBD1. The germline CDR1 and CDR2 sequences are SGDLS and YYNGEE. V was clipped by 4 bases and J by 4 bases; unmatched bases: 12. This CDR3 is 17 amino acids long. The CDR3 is CASSRGTGGKWGTEAFF. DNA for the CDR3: TGTGCCAGCAGCCGCGGGACAGGGGGAAAATGGGGCACTGAAGCTTTCTTT.

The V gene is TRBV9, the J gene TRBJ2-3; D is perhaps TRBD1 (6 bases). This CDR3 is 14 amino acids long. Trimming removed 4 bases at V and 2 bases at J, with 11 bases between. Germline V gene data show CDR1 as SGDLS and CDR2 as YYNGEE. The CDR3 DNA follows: TGTGCCAGCAGCCAAAGGGGGAACACAGATACGCAGTATTTT. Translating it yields CASSQRGNTDTQYF.

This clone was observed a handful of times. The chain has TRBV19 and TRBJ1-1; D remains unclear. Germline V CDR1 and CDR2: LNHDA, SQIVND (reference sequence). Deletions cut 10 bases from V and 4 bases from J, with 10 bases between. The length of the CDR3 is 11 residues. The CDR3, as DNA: TGTGCCACCCAGAAATCCACTGAAGCTTTCTTT. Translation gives CATQKSTEAFF.

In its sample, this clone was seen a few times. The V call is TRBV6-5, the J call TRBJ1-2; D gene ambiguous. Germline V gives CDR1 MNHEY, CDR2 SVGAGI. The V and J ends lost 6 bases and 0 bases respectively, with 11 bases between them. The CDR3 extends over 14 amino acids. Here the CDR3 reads CASRRGGANYGYTF. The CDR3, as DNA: TGTGCCAGCAGGCGAGGCGGTGCTAACTATGGCTACACCTTC.

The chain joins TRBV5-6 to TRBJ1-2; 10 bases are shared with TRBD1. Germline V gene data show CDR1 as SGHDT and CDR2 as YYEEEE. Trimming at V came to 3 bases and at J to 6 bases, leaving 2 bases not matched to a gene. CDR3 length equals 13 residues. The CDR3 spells CASSSGTGDGYTF. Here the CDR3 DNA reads TGTGCCAGCAGCTCCGGGACAGGGGATGGCTACACCTTC.

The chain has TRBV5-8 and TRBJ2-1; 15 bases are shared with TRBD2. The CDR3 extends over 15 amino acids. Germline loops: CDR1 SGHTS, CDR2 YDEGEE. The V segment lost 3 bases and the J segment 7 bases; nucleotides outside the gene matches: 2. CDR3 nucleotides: TGTGCCAGCAGCTGGACTAGCGGGAGGGGGAATGAGCAGTTCTTC. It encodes CASSWTSGRGNEQFF.

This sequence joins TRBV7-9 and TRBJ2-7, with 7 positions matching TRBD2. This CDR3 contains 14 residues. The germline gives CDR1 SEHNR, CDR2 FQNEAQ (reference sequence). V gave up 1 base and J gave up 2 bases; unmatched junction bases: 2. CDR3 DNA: TGTGCCAGCAGCTTAGGTCTAGCGGCCTACGAGCAGTACTTC. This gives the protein CASSLGLAAYEQYF.

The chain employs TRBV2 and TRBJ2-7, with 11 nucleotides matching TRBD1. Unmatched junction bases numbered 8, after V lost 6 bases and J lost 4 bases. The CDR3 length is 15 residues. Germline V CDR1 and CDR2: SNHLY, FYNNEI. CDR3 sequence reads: CASRWMGQGGYEQYF. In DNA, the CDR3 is TGTGCCAGCAGGTGGATGGGACAGGGGGGATACGAGCAGTACTTC.

CDR3: CASSHRQGNYGYTF. The CDR3 DNA sequence: TGTGCCAGCAGCCATCGTCAGGGGAACTATGGCTACACCTTC. The chain recombines TRBV3-1 (or the pseudogene TRBV3-2) with TRBJ1-2; D might be TRBD1 (6 bases). V lost 3 bases and J lost 2, with 10 bases in between. CDR1 and CDR2 from the germline V gene are LGHDT and YNNKEL (reference sequence). The CDR3 has 14 amino acids.

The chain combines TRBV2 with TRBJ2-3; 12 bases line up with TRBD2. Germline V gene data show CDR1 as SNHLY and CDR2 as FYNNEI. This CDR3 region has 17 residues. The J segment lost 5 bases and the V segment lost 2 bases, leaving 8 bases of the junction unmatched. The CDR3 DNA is TGTGCCAGCAGTGAAAGTGTTCTAGCGGGGGGGCGAGATACGCAGTATTTT. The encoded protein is CASSESVLAGGRDTQYF.

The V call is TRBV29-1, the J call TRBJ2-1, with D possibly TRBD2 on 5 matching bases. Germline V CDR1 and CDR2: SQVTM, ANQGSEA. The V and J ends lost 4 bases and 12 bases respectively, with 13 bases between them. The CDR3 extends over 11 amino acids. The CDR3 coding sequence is TGCAGCGTTGGGGGAGAGGGCGCGCAGTTCTTC. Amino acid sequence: CSVGGEGAQFF.

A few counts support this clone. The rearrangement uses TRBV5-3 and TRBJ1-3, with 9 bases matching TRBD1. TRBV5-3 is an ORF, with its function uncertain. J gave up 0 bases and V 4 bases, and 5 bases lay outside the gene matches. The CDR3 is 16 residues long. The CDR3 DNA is TGTGCCAGAAGCGGGGGGACAGGGACCTCTGGAAACACCATATATTTT. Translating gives CARSGGTGTSGNTIYF.

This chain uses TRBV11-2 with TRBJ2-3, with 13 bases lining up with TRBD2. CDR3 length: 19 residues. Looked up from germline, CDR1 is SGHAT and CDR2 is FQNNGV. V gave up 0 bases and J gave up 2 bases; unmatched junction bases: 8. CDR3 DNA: TGTGCCAGCAGCTTAGATTGGACTAGCGGGGGCCGGGACACAGATACGCAGTATTTT. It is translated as CASSLDWTSGGRDTDTQYF.

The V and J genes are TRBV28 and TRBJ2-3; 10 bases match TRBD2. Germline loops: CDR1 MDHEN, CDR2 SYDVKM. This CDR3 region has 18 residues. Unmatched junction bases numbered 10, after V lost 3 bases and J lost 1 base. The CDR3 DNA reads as TGTGCCAGCAGTTTGCCGTCCCCTAGCGGGAGAGGCACAGATACGCAGTATTTT. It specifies CASSLPSPSGRGTDTQYF.